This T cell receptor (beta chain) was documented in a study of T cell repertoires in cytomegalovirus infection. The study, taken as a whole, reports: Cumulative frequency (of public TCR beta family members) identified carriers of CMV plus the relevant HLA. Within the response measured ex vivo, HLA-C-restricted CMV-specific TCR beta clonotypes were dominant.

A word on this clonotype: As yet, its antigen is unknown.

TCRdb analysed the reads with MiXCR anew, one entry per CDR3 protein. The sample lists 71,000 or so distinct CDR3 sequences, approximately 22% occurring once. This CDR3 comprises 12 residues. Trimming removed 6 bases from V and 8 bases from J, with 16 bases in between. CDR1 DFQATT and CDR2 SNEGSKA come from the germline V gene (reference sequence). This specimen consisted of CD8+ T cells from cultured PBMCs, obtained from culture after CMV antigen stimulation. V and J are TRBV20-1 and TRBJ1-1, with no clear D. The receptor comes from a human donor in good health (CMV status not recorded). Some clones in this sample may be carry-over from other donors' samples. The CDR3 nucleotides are TGCAGTGCGCCGGACGCCGCATCGGAAGCTTTCTTT. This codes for CSAPDAASEAFF.